This paragraph reports one TCR beta chain. Treatment indicated: randomized to nivolumab then ipilimumab (arm A) or the reverse (arm B). No patient had prior DNA-damaging chemotherapy. From thawed PBMCs, live CD3+CD8+ cells negative for CD19 and CD56 were sorted. V dropped 7 bases and J dropped 4; count of bases not matched to a gene: 8. The germline CDR1 and CDR2 sequences are SNHLY and FYNNEI. The CDR3 loop spans 14 amino acids. The data are from a study of sequential checkpoint blockade in melanoma. About the study: Arm A got nivolumab then ipilimumab; arm B the reverse, 1:1. Both treatment sequences were followed by maintenance nivolumab.

Repertoires were generated with immunoSEQ multiplex PCR, while TCRdb's copy carries only in-frame clones and drops some. The data show roughly 34,000 clones, about 88% seen once. The sample here was CD8+ T cells sorted from blood (inferred from file names), taken from a patient given nivolumab and ipilimumab in sequence. The sequence was obtained from a human donor with melanoma. The chain links TRBV2 to TRBJ2-3, with TRBD2 matching 7 bases. This CDR3 reads CASNEGGRADTQYF. In nucleotides, the CDR3 is TGTGCCAGCAACGAGGGAGGGCGGGCAGATACGCAGTATTTT.